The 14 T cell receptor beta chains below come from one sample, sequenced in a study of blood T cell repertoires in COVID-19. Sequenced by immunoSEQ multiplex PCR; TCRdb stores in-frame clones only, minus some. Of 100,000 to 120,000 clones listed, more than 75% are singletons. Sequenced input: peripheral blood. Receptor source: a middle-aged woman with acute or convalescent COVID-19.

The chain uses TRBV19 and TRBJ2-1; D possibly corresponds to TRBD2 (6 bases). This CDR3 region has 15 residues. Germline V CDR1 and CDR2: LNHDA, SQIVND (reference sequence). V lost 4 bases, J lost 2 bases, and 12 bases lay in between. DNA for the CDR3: TGTGCCAGTAGTACACAGGAGGGTACCTACAATGAGCAGTTCTTC. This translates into CASSTQEGTYNEQFF. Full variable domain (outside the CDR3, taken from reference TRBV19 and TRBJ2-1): DGGITQSPKYLFRKEGQNVTLSCEQNLNHDAMYWYRQDPGQGLRLIYYSQIVNDFQKGDIAEGYSVSREKKESFPLTVTSAQKNPTAFYLCASSTQEGTYNEQFFGPGTRLTVL.

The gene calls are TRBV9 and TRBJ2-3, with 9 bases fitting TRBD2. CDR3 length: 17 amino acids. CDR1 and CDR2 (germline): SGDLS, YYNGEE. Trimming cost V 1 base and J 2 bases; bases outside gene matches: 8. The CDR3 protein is CASSVLSGGANTDTQYF. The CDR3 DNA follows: TGTGCCAGCAGCGTACTTAGCGGGGGAGCAAACACAGATACGCAGTATTTT.

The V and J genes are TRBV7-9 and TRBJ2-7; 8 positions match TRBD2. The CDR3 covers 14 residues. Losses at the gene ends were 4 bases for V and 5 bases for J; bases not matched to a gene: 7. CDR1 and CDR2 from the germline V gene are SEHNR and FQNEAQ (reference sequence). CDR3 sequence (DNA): TGTGCCAGCAGCTCGGCGGGGGGTCGCGACGAGCAGTACTTC. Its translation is CASSSAGGRDEQYF.

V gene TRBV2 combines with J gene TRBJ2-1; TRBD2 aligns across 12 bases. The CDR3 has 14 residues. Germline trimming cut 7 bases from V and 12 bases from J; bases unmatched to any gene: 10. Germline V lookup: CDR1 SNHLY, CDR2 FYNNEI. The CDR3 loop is CASTLGLAGSPQFF. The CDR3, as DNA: TGTGCCAGCACCCTCGGACTAGCGGGGAGTCCGCAGTTCTTC.

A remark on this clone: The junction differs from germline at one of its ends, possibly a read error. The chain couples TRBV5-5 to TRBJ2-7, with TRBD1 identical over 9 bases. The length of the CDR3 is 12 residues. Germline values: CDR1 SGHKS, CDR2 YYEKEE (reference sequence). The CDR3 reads CASSRDRDLFRF. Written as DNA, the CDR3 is TGTGCCAGCAGCCGGGACAGGGATCTATTCCGCTTC. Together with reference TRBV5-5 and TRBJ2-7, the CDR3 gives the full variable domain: DAGVTQSPTHLIKTRGQQVTLRCSPISGHKSVSWYQQVLGQGPQFIFQYYEKEERGRGNFPDRFSARQFPNYSSELNVNALLLGDSALYLCASSRDRDLFRFGPGTRLTVT.

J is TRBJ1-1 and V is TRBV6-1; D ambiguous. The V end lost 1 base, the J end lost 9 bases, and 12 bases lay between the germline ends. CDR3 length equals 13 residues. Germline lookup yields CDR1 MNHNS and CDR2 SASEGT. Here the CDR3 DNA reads TGTGCCAGCAGTGAAGGGAGGAAGACTCAAGCTTTCTTT. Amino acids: CASSEGRKTQAFF.

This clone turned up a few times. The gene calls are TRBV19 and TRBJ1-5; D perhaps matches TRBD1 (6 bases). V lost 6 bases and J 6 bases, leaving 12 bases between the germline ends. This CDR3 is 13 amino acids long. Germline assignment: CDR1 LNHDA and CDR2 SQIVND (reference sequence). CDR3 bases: TGTGCCAGTAGATACAGGGTAGGTCAGCCCCAGCATTTT. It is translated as CASRYRVGQPQHF.

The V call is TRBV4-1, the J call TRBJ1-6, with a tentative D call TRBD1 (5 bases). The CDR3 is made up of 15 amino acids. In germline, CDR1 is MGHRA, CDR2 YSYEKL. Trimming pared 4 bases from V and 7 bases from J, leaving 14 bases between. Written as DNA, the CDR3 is TGCGCCAGCAGCCTCTCTCAGGGTGAAAATTCACCCCTCCACTTT. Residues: CASSLSQGENSPLHF.

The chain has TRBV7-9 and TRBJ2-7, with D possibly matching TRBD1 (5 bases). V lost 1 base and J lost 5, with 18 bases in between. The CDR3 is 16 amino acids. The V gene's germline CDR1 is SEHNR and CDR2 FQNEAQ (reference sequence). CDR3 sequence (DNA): TGTGCCAGCAGCTTAGGGAGTCCGGGCCCCAGGGACGAGCAGTACTTC. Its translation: CASSLGSPGPRDEQYF.

CDR3 protein: CASSQARNEQFF. The CDR3 region has the DNA TGTGCCAGCAGCCAAGCTCGCAATGAGCAGTTCTTC. The genes are TRBV3-1 (or the pseudogene TRBV3-2) and TRBJ2-1; D call uncertain. The CDR3 has 12 residues. The V gene lost 1 base and the J gene lost 6 bases, with 4 bases spanning the gap. Germline values: CDR1 LGHDT, CDR2 YNNKEL (reference sequence).

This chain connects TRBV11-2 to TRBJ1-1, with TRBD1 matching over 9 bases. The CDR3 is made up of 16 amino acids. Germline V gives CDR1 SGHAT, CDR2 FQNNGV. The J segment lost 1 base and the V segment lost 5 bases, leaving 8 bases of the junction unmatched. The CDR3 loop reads CASSISGQGTNTEAFF. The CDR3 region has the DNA TGTGCCAGCAGCATATCCGGACAGGGGACGAACACTGAAGCTTTCTTT.

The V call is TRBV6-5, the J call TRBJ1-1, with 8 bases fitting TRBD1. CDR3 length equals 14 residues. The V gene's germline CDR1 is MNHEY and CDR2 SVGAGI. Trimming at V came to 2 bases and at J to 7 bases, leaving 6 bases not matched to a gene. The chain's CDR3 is CASSYRGQGFEAFF. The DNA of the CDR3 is TGTGCCAGCAGTTACCGTGGACAGGGCTTTGAAGCTTTCTTT.

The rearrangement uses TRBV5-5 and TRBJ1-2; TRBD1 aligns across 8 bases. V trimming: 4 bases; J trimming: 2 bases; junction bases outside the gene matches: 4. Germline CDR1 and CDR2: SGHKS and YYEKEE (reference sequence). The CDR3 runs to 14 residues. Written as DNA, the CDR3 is TGTGCCAGCAGCGGACAGGGTGGGAACTATGGCTACACCTTC. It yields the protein CASSGQGGNYGYTF.

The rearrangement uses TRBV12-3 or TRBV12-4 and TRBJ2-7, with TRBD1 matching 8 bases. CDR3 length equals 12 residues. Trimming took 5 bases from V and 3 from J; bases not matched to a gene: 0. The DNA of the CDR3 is TGTGCCAGCAGTGACAGGGGCTACGAGCAGTACTTC. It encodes CASSDRGYEQYF.